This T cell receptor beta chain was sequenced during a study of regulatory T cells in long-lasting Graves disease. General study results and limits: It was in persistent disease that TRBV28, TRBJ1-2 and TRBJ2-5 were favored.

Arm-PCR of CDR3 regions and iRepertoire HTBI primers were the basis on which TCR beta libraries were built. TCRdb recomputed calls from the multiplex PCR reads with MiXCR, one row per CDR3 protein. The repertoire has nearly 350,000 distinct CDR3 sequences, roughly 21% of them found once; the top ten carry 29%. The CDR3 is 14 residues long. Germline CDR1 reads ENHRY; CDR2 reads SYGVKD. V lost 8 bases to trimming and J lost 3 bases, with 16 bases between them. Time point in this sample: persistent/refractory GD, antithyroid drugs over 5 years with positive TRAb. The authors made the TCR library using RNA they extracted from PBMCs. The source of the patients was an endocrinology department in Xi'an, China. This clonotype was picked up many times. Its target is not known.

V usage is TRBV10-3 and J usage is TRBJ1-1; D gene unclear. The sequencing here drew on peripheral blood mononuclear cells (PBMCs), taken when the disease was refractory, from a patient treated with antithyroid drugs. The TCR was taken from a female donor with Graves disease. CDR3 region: CAIGSQVRDTEAFF. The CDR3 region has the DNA TGTGCCATCGGGTCCCAAGTGAGGGACACTGAAGCTTTCTTT.